This TCR beta chain was retrieved from a study of cytomegalovirus exposure and HLA in healthy donors. As for the donors, each was a healthy bone marrow donor. The PCR ran on 60 Vbeta and 13 Jbeta primers. Clones were sequenced by immunoSEQ multiplex PCR, and TCRdb holds only the in-frame ones, with some missing. The data contain about 95,000 clones, around 80% of them seen just once; the ten biggest clones take up about 10%. There are 13 residues in the CDR3. Trimming removed 5 bases at V and 7 bases at J, with 12 bases between. CDR1 is MDHEN, CDR2 SYDVKM, per germline. The source of this sequence is a young man in good health and CMV-seropositive. This chain uses TRBV28 with TRBJ1-5, with a possible D match to TRBD1 (6 bases). Sequencing input: PBMCs. CDR3 DNA: TGTGCCAGCAGTGAAACAGGGTCCCAGCCCCAGCATTTT. It codes for CASSETGSQPQHF.